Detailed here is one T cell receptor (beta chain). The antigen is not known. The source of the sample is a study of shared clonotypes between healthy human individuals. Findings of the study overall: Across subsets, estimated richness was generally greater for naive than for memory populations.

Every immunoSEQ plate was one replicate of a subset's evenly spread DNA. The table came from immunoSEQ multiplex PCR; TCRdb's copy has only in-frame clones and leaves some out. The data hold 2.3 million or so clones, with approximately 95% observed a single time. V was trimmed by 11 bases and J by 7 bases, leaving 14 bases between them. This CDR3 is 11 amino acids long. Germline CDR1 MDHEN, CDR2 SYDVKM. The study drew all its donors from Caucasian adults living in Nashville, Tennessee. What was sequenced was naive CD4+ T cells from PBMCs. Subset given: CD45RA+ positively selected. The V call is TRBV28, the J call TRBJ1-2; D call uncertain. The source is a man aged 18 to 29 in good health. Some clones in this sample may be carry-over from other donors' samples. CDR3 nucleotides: TGTGCCGCCCACCGAATGGGTGGCTACACCTTC. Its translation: CAAHRMGGYTF.